This T cell receptor beta chain came from a study of cytomegalovirus exposure and HLA in healthy donors. Study-wide results and limits: In vitro testing confirmed a few CMV-associated chains as specific for CMV antigens.

Germline assignment: CDR1 SNHLY and CDR2 FYNNEI. V lost 4 bases and J lost 5; bases outside the gene matches: 5. There are 14 residues in the CDR3. In the case of this clone: Its target is not known.

With 60 Vbeta and 13 Jbeta primers, the PCR was carried out. TCRdb's copy holds only in-frame clones and misses some; the assay was immunoSEQ multiplex PCR. This repertoire includes 100,000 to 150,000 clones. The V call is TRBV2, the J call TRBJ1-5; TRBD1 matches at 7 bases. What was sequenced was PBMCs. This sequence originates from a man aged 35 to 55 in good health and CMV-seronegative. CDR3 region: CASSGTGSYQPQHF. As DNA, the CDR3 is TGTGCCAGCAGTGGGACAGGCAGTTATCAGCCCCAGCATTTT.